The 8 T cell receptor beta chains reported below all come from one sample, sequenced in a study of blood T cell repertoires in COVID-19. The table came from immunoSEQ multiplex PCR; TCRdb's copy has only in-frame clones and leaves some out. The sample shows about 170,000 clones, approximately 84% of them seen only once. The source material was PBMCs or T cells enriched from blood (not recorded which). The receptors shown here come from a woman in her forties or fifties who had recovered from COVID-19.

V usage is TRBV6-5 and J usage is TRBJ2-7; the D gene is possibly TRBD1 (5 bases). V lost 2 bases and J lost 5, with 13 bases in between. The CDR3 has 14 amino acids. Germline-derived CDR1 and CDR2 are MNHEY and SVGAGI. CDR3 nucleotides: TGTGCCAGCAGTTACGGTTCGACAGTCGACGAGCAGTACTTC. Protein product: CASSYGSTVDEQYF.

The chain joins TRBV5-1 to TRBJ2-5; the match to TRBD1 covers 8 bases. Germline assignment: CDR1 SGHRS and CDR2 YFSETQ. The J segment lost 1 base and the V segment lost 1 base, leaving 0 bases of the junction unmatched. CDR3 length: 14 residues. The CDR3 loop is CASSLTGGQETQYF. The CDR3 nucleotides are TGCGCCAGCAGCTTGACAGGGGGCCAAGAGACCCAGTACTTC.

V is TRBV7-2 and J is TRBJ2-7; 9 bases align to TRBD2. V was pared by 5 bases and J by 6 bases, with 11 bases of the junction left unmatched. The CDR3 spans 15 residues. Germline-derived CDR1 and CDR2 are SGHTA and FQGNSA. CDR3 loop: CASSLGAGGPREQYF. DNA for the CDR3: TGTGCCAGCAGCCTAGGGGCGGGAGGGCCTCGCGAGCAGTACTTC. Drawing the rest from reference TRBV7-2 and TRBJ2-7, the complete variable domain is GAGVSQSPSNKVTEKGKDVELRCDPISGHTALYWYRQSLGQGLEFLIYFQGNSAPDKSGLPSDRFSAERTGGSVSTLTIQRTQQEDSAVYLCASSLGAGGPREQYFGPGTRLTVT.

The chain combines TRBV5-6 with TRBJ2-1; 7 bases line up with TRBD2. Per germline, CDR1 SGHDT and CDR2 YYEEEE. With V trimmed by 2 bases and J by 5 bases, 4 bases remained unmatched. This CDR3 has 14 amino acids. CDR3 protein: CASSFGTTHNEQFF. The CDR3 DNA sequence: TGTGCCAGCAGCTTCGGGACTACTCACAATGAGCAGTTCTTC.

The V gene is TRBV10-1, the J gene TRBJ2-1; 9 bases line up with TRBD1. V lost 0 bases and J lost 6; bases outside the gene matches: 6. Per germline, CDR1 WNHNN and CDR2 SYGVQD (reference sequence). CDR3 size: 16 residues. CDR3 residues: CASSESGTGLINEQFF. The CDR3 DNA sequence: TGCGCCAGCAGTGAGTCGGGGACAGGGTTGATCAATGAGCAGTTCTTC.

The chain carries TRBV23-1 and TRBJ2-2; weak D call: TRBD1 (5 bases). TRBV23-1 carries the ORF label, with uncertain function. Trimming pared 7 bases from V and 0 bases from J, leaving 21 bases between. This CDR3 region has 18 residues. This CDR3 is CASTPPWGVGPNTGELFF. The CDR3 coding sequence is TGCGCCAGCACCCCCCCTTGGGGCGTCGGGCCGAACACCGGGGAGCTGTTTTTT.

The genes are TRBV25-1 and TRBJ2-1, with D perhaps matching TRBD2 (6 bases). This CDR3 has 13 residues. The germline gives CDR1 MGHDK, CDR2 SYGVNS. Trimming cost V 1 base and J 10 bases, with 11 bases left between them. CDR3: CASSEFGTREQFF. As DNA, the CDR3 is TGTGCCAGCAGTGAATTCGGGACTCGAGAGCAGTTCTTC.

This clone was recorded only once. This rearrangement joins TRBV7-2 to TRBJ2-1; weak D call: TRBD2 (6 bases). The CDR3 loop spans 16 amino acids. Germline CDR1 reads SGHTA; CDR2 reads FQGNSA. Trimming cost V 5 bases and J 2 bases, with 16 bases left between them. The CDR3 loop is CASSQRGSGTYNEQFF. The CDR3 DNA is TGTGCCAGCAGCCAACGGGGTAGCGGTACCTACAATGAGCAGTTCTTC.